What follows is one TCR beta chain and its context. The antigen it binds to is not known. Base qualities are not recorded, but no much larger clone differs from it by a single base. TCRbeta CDR3 regions were amplified from genomic DNA by means of the immunoSEQ Assay, a bias-controlled multiplex PCR. The source study handled its data this way. Nucleated cell counts per sample were estimated from amplification of reference gene primers within the assay. To quantify the absolute abundance of each unique TCRbeta CDR3 rearrangement, sequence reads were collapsed and filtered. For each sample, productive Simpson clonality was calculated as the square root of Simpson's diversity index across productive rearrangements. Entries here come from immuneACCESS through TCRdb and include only in-frame sequences with V and J called. Some clones fail to appear in such tables; in the studies checked, an unresolved V gene covers under half of the shortfall, and the cause of the remainder is unknown. V, J and clone size are taken as reported in that table, and D and trimming were inferred from the DNA itself. In all, the sample holds about 36,000 clones, and around 78% of those were seen once. The ten largest clones capture 25% to 35% of the sample.

The data originate from a study of blood T cell repertoires in COVID-19 (dated by TCRdb to about 2020). Background for the entire study: Samples from collaborators originated in the United States, Italy and Spain and spanned both the acute and convalescent phases of COVID-19. The material from the prospective study consisted of cDNA or gDNA derived from T cells, B-cell-depleted T cells, or PBMCs. Subjects who had been exposed to COVID-19, were actively infected with it, or had recovered from it provided the deeply sampled blood TCRbeta repertoires that made up the dataset. A freely available public database, intended as a resource for researchers studying the immune response to SARS-CoV-2, is where the repertoires were released. Samples were obtained from the ongoing ImmuneRACE study (first 160 participants) and from about 1,300 subjects provided by 6 global collaborators. The sample metadata nearly always contained a de-identified subject ID, COVID-19 status, age in years and sex. Where available, HLA class I and class II types were obtained from metadata supplied by the sample provider rather than from assay-based typing.

The CDR3 runs 16 amino acids, cysteine and phenylalanine included. CDR3 DNA only is kept here, 48 bases in frame from base 1. V is cut back by 5 bases and J by 7 bases, with 13 bases in the junction unmatched. CDR1 is given as MNHEY and CDR2 as SMNVEV, both from the germline V gene (reference sequence). Each collaborating institution followed its own protocols to collect whole blood in K2EDTA tubes. For TCRbeta analysis, collaborators shipped samples in one of three forms: frozen whole blood, isolated PBMCs, or DNA extracted from either of those sample types. Study-wide findings and limitations: How much clinical and demographic metadata was included differed by source and by participant, and the metadata was provided uncurated.

The chain joins TRBV27 to TRBJ2-7; 11 of the junction bases match TRBD2. The TCR was taken from a man in his fifties or sixties with acute or convalescent COVID-19. Sample: peripheral blood. This receptor carries the CDR3 CASSPRLAGGSREQYF. The DNA sequence is given as TGTGCCAGCAGTCCCCGATTAGCGGGAGGGTCGCGAGAGCAGTACTTC.